One sample yielded the 4 T cell receptor beta chains listed below, sequenced in a study of beta chain features in type 1 diabetes (dated by TCRdb to the late 2010s). Library preparation was by the immunoSEQ multiplex PCR assay. All of the isolated RNA was reverse transcribed with the High Capacity cDNA Reverse Transcription Kit, so expressed TCRB transcripts were sequenced. What TCRdb holds here is the immuneACCESS table cut down to in-frame rearrangements. Part of the clones is not present; checked against another copy, under half of the missing clones reflect an unresolved V gene, and the others are unexplained. Recorded for this sample are hundreds of thousands of clones; around 15% of them occurred a single time. The top ten clonotypes cover approximately 0.039% of the sample. Overall results and qualifications from the work: In all four CD4+ subsets, TCRB CDR3 length was moderately but significantly shorter in type 1 diabetes patients.

Their antigen targets remain unknown. Sequenced sample: naive CD4+ T cells from blood. This sample's cell subset or site label indicates: true naive CD4+ T cells. These receptors came from a man younger than 35 with type 1 diabetes.

This chain joins TRBV5-1 and TRBJ2-5, with 12 positions matching TRBD1. The CDR3 length is 15 residues. V dropped 4 bases and J dropped 4; count of bases not matched to a gene: 5. Germline CDR1 is SGHRS and CDR2 is YFSETQ. The CDR3 protein is CASSAGTGGLETQYF. The CDR3 bases are TGCGCCAGCAGCGCGGGGACAGGGGGCTTAGAGACCCAGTACTTC.

This clone was counted only a few times. This chain uses TRBV2 with TRBJ1-2; 10 positions match TRBD1. V lost 8 bases to trimming and J lost 3 bases; unmatched junction nucleotides: 6. The CDR3 totals 14 residues. Germline V lookup: CDR1 SNHLY, CDR2 FYNNEI. The CDR3 sequence: CASGTGALDYGYTF. The CDR3 coding sequence is TGTGCCAGCGGGACAGGGGCCTTGGACTATGGCTACACCTTC.

V gene TRBV10-3 combines with J gene TRBJ2-4; D is possibly TRBD1 (6 bases). Germline V gene lookup returns CDR1 ENHRY and CDR2 SYGVKD. The CDR3 spans 15 residues. The V end lost 5 bases, the J end lost 1 base, and 12 bases lay between the germline ends. CDR3 bases: TGTGCCATCAGTTCGGACAGAAGGGCCAAAAACATTCAGTACTTC. Residues: CAISSDRRAKNIQYF.

The table lists this clone with a few counts. This rearrangement joins TRBV5-1 to TRBJ1-1; D not certain. Germline values: CDR1 SGHRS, CDR2 YFSETQ. V was cut by 6 bases and J by 3 bases, with 12 bases left in between. The CDR3 spans 13 residues. As DNA, the CDR3 is TGCGCCAGCACCTCGAGGGAGGACACTGAAGCTTTCTTT. Translation: CASTSREDTEAFF.